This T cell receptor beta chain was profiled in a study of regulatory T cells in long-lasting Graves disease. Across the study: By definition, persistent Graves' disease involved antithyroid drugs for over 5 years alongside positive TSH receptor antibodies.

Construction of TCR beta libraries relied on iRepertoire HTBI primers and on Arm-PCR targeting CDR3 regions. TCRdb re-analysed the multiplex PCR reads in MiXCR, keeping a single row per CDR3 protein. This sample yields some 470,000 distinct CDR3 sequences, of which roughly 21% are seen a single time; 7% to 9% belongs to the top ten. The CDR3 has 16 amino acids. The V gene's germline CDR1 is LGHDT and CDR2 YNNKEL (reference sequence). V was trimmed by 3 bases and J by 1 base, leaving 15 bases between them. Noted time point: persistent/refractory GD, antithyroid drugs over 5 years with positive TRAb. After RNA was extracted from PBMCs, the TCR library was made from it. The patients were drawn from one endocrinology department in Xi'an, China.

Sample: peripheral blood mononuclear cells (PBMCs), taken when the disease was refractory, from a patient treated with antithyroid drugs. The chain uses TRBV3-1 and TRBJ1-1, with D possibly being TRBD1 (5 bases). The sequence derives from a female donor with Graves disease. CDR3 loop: CASSHNMGRGNTEAFF. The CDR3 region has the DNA TGTGCCAGCAGCCATAATATGGGGCGCGGGAACACTGAAGCTTTCTTT.